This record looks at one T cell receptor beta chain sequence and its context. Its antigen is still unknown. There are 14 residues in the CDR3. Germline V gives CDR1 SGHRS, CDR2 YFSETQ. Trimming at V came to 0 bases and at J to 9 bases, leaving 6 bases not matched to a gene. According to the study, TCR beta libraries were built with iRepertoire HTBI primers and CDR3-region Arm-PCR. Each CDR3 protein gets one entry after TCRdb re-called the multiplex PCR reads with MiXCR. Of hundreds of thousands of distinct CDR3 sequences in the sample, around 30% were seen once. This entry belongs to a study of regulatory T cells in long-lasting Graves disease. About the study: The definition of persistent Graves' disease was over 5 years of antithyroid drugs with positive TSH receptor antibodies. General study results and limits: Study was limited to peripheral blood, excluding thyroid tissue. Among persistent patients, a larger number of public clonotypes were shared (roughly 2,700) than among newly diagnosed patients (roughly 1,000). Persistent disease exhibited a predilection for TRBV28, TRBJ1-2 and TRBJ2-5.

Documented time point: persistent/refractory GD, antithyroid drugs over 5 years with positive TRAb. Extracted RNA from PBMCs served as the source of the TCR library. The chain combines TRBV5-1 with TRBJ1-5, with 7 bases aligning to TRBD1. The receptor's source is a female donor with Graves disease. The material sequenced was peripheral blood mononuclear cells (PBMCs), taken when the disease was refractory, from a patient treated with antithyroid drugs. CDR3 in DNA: TGCGCCAGCAGCTTGGGACAGGGACAAAGGCCCCAGCATTTT. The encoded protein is CASSLGQGQRPQHF. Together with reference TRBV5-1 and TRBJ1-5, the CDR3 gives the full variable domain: KAGVTQTPRYLIKTRGQQVTLSCSPISGHRSVSWYQQTPGQGLQFLFEYFSETQRNKGNFPGRFSGRQFSNSRSEMNVSTLELGDSALYLCASSLGQGQRPQHFGDGTRLSIL.